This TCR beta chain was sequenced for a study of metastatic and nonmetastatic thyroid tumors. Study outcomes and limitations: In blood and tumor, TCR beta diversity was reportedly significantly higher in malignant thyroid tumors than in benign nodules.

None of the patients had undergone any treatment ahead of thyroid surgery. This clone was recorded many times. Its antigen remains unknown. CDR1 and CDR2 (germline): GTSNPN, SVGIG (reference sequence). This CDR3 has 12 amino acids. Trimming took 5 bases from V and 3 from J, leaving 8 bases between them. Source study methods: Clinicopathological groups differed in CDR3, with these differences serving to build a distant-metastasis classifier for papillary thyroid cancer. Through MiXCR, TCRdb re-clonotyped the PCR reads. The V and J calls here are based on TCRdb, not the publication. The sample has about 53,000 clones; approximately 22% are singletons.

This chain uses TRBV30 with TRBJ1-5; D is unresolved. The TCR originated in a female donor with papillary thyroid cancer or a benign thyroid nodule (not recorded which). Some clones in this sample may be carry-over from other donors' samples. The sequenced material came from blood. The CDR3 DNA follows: TGTGCCTGGGACGGTAACAATCAGCCCCAGCATTTT. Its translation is CAWDGNNQPQHF. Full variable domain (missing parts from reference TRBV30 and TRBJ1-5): SQTIHQWPATLVQPVGSPLSLECTVEGTSNPNLYWYRQAAGRGLQLLFYSVGIGQISSEVPQNLSASRPQDRQFILSSKKLLLSDSGFYLCAWDGNNQPQHFGDGTRLSIL.